The clone carrying this TCR beta chain was found once. The data originate from a study of blood T cell repertoires in COVID-19. On the study more broadly: The samples span acute and convalescent COVID-19 from the United States, Italy and Spain.

Under the authors' procedure: Amplification from reference gene primers served as the basis for estimated nucleated cell counts. Libraries were prepared by immunoSEQ multiplex PCR; TCRdb keeps only in-frame clonotypes and omits some of them. D and trimming were read from the DNA, whereas the V and J calls and clone size are those reported in that table. The sample consists of about 190,000 clones, just under 90% of them appearing once. Trimming at V came to 5 bases and at J to 7 bases, leaving 18 bases not matched to a gene. CDR3 length: 17 residues. Germline loops: CDR1 SGHTA, CDR2 FQGNSA. This TCR came from a woman aged 18-29 years who had recovered from COVID-19. The sequenced material came from peripheral blood. V and J are TRBV7-2 and TRBJ2-7; TRBD1 matches 9 bases. The CDR3 DNA sequence: TGTGCCAGCAGCCCAGGGGACAGGGTATCAGGGGCGGGAGAGCAGTACTTC. Protein sequence: CASSPGDRVSGAGEQYF.